This T cell receptor beta chain was found in a study of blood T cell repertoires in COVID-19. Here immunoSEQ multiplex PCR was the method, and the copy in TCRdb shows in-frame clones only, minus some. The sample carries 55,000 to 60,000 clones, under 90% recorded once. This CDR3 has 17 amino acids. CDR1 and CDR2 (germline): MGHRA, YSYEKL. The junction had 11 bases not matched to a gene; V was cut back by 2 bases and J by 4 bases. V is TRBV4-1 and J is TRBJ2-7, with 10 bases lining up with TRBD2. Specimen: peripheral blood. This TCR derives from a man aged 35 to 55 with active COVID-19. CDR3 residues: CASSQRIGSGRRYEQYF. CDR3 nucleotides: TGCGCCAGCAGCCAACGTATCGGTAGCGGGAGGCGTTACGAGCAGTACTTC.